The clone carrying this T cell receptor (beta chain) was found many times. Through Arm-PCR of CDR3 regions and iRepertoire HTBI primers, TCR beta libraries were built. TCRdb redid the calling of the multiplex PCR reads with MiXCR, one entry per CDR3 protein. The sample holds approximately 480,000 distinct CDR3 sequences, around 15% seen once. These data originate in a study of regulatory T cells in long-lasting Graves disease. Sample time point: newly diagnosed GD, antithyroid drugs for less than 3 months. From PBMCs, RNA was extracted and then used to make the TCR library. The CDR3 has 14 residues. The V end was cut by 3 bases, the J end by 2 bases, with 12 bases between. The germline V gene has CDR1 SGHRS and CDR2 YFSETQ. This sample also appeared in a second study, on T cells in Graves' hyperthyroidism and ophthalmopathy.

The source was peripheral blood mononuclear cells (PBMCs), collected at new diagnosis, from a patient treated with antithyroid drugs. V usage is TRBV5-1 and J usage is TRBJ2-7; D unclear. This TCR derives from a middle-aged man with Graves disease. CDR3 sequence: CASSYGFGTYEQYF. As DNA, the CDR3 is TGCGCCAGCAGCTATGGGTTTGGAACCTACGAGCAGTACTTC.